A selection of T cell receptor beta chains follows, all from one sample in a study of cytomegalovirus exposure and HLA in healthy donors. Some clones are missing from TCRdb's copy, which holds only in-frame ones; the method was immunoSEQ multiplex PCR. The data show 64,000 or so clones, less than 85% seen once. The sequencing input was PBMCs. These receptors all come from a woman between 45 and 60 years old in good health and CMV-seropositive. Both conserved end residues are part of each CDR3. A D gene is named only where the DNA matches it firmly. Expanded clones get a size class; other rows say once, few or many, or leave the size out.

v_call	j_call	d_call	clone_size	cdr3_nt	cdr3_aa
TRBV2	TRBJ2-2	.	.	TGTGCCAGCAGTGAAAGCGTAGCCGGGGAGCTGTTTTTT	CASSESVAGELFF
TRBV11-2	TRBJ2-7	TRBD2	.	TGTGCCAGCAGCTTAGGCGCGGGGGTATCTGGCTACGAGCAGTACTTC	CASSLGAGVSGYEQYF
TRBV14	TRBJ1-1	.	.	TGTGCCAGCGGGCAGGCATTTGAAGCTTTCTTT	CASGQAFEAFF
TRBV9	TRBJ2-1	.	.	TGTGCCAGCAGCGCTAAGATTGCACCGGGACAAGGTACCGGCAATGAGCAGTTCTTC	CASSAKIAPGQGTGNEQFF
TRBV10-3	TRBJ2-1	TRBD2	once	TGTGCCATCCAGCGAGCGGGAACCGGCAATGAGCAGTTCTTC	CAIQRAGTGNEQFF
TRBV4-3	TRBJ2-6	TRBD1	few	TGCGCCAGCAGCCAAGGTACAGGGGATGGGGCCAACGTCCTGACTTTC	CASSQGTGDGANVLTF
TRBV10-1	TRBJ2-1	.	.	TGCGCCAGCAGTGAACGTAACGGTTTATCGTACAATGAGCAGTTCTTC	CASSERNGLSYNEQFF
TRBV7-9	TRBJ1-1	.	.	TGTGCCAGCACCCCCCCCGCGGGGGGCAACGCTGAAGCTTTCTTT	CASTPPAGGNAEAFF
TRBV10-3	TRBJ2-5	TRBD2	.	TGTGCCTCCGGACTAGCGGAGGAAGAGACCCAGTACTTC	CASGLAEEETQYF
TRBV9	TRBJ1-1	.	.	TGTGCCAGCAGCGTAGGGGCAGATGAAGCTTTCTTT	CASSVGADEAFF
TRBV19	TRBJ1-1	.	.	TGTGCCAGTAGTATAAACGGGATGCCTGAAGCTTTCTTT	CASSINGMPEAFF
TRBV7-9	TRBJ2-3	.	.	TGTGCCAGCAGCTTAGTACGGACAGATACGCAGTATTTT	CASSLVRTDTQYF
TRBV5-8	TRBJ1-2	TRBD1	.	TGTGCCAGCAGCTTGGGGGACAGTTCCGGCCGGGGGATTTATGGCTACACCTTC	CASSLGDSSGRGIYGYTF
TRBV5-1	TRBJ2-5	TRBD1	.	TGCGCCAGCAGACCCACAGGGGAATATGAGACCCAGTACTTC	CASRPTGEYETQYF
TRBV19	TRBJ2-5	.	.	TGTGCCAGTAGTATTCCGTTCGAGACCCAGTACTTC	CASSIPFETQYF
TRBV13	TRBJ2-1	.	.	TGTGCCAGCAGCCGAGGGCCGACTAGAGGAACCCAGTTCTTC	CASSRGPTRGTQFF
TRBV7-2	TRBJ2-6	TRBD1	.	TGTGCCAGCGGAGGACAGGGGAAAATGTATGGGGCCAACGTCCCGACTTTC	CASGGQGKMYGANVPTF
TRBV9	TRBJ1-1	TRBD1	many	TGTGCCAGCAGCGGCCAGGGGGCGGACACTGAAGCTTTCTTT	CASSGQGADTEAFF
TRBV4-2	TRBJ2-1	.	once	TGTGCCAGCAGCCAAGATAGCGGAGGTCAGTTCTTC	CASSQDSGGQFF
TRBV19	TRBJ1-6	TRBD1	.	TGTGCCAGTAGTATAGGGGATCACAGGGGGCGCGGGTCACCCCTCCACTTT	CASSIGDHRGRGSPLHF
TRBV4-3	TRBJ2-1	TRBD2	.	TGCGCCAGCAGCCAAGACAGCGGGGCAACCTACAATGAGCAGTTCTTC	CASSQDSGATYNEQFF
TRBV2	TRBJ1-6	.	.	TGTGCCAGCGAGGGGGAGGGGGGGGATAATTCACCCCTCCACTTT	CASEGEGGDNSPLHF
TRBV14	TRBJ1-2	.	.	TGTGCCAGCAGCCGAAACGGACAGTATGGCTACACCTTC	CASSRNGQYGYTF
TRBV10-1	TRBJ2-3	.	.	TGCGCCAGCAGCCCCGGGCTAGCGTCTAGCACAGATACGCAGTATTTT	CASSPGLASSTDTQYF
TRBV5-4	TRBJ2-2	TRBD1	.	TGTGCCAGCAGCTTGGGACAGGGGGGAACCGGGGAGCTGTTTTTT	CASSLGQGGTGELFF
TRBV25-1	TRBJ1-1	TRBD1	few	TGTGCCAGCAGTGAATCTGACAGGGGCTCCGGTGACACTGAAGCTTTCTTT	CASSESDRGSGDTEAFF
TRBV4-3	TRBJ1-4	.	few	TGCGCCAGCAGCCAAACCAGGTTTCGGTTGGGTGAAAAACTGTTTTTT	CASSQTRFRLGEKLFF
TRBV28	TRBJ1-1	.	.	TGTGCCAGCAGTCCTTACGAAGACAGGACGGCTTTCTTT	CASSPYEDRTAFF
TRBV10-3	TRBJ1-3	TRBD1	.	TGTGCCGGACAGGGCTCTGGAAACACCATATATTTT	CAGQGSGNTIYF
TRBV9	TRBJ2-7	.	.	TGTGCCAGCAGCGTAGGGCCTTCGACAGAGAGTGAGCAGTACTTC	CASSVGPSTESEQYF
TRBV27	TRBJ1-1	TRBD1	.	TGTGCCAGCGGTAGTATCACAGGGGCCTCACAGAACACTGAAGCTTTCTTT	CASGSITGASQNTEAFF
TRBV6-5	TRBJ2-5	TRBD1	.	TGTGCCAGCAGAAAGAAGACAGGGGGCCAAGAGACCCAGTACTTC	CASRKKTGGQETQYF
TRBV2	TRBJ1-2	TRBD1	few	TGTGCCAGCAATCGGGACAGGGGAGCGAACTATGGCTACACCTTC	CASNRDRGANYGYTF
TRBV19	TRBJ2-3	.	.	TGTGCCAGTAGTATAACCAGGGAAAGCACAGATACGCAGTATTTT	CASSITRESTDTQYF
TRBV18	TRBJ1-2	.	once	TGTGCCAGCTCACCTTCCGCTTCGGGCTATGGCTACACCTTC	CASSPSASGYGYTF
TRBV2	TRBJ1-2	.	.	TGTGCCAGCAGTTTACATGAGGAGGGCTATGGCTACACCTTC	CASSLHEEGYGYTF
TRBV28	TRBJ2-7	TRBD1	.	TGTGCCAGCAGTTTACCGGGACAGGGGGCTCGAGAGCAGTACTTC	CASSLPGQGAREQYF
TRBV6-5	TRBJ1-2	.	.	TGTGCCAGCAGTTCTCTCATAGGGAGTGGCTACACCTTC	CASSSLIGSGYTF